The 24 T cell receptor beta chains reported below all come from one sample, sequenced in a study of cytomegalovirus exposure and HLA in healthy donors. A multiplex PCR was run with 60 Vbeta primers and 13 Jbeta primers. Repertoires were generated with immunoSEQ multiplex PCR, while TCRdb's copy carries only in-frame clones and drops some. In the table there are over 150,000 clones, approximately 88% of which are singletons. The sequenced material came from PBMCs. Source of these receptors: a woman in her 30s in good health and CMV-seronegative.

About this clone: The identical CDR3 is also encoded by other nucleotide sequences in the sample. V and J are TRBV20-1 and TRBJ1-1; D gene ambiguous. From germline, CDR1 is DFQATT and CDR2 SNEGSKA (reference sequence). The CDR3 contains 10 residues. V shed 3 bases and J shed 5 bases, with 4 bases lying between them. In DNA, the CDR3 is TGCAGTGCTAGCGGGACTGAAGCTTTCTTT. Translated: CSASGTEAFF.

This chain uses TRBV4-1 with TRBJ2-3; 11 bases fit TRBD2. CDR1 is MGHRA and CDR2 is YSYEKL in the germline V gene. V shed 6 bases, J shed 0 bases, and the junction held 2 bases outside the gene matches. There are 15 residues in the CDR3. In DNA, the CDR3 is TGCGCCAGCAGGATAGCGGGGGGGAGCACAGATACGCAGTATTTT. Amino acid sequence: CASRIAGGSTDTQYF.

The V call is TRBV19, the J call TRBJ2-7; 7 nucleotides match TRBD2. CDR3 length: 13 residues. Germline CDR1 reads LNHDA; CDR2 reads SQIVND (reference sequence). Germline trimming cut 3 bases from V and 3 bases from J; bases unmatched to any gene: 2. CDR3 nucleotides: TGTGCCAGTAGTATGCGGGGGAGCTACGAGCAGTACTTC. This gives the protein CASSMRGSYEQYF.

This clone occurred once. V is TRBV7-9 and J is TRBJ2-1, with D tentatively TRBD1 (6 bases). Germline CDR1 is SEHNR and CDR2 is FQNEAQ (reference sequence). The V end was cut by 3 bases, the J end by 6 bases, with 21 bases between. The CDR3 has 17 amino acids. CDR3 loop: CASSFFPRDTIPNEQFF. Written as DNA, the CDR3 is TGTGCCAGCAGCTTTTTTCCACGGGACACGATTCCCAATGAGCAGTTCTTC.

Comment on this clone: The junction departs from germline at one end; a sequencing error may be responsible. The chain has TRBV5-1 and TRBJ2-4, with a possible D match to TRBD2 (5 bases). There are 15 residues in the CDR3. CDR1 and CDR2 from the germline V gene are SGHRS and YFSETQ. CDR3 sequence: CASSPSTLAKNIQYF. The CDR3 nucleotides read TGCGCCAGCAGCCCCTCGACCCTAGCCAAAAACATCCAGTACTTC.

In DNA, the CDR3 is TGTGCCAGCAGCTTAACGTACAGGGGGCCCAATCAGCCCCAGCATTTT. Residues: CASSLTYRGPNQPQHF. The rearrangement links TRBV7-9 to TRBJ1-5; 9 bases align to TRBD1. Looked up from germline, CDR1 is SEHNR and CDR2 is FQNEAQ (reference sequence). The length of the CDR3 is 16 residues. V lost 2 bases, J lost 3 bases, and 5 bases stayed unmatched. Full variable domain (missing parts from reference TRBV7-9 and TRBJ1-5): DTGVSQNPRHKITKRGQNVTFRCDPISEHNRLYWYRQTLGQGPEFLTYFQNEAQLEKSRLLSDRFSAERPKGSFSTLEIQRTEQGDSAMYLCASSLTYRGPNQPQHFGDGTRLSIL.

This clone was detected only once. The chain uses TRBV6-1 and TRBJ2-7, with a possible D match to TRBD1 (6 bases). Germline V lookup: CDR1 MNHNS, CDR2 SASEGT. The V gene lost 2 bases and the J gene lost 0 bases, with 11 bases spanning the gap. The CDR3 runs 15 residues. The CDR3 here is CASSEQGSLSYEQYF. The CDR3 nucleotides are TGTGCCAGCAGTGAACAGGGGTCCCTCTCCTACGAGCAGTACTTC.

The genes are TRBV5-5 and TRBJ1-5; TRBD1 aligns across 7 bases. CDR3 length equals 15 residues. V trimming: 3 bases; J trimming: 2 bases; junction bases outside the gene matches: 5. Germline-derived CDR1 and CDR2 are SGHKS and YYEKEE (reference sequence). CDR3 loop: CASSSQGNGNQPQHF. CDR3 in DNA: TGTGCCAGCAGCTCACAGGGGAACGGCAATCAGCCCCAGCATTTT.

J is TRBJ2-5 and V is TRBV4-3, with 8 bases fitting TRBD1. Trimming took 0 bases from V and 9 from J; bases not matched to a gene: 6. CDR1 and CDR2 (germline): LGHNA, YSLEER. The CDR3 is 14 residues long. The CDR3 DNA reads TGCGCCAGCAGCCAAGAGGGGGACAGGTGGGCCCAGTACTTC. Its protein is CASSQEGDRWAQYF.

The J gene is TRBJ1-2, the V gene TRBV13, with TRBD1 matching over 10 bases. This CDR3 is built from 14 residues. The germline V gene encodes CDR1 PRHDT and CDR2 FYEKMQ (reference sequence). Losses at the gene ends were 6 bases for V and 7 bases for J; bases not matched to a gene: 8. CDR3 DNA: TGTGCCAGCAGACGACAGGGGGCTGGCGGTGGCTACACCTTC. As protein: CASRRQGAGGGYTF.

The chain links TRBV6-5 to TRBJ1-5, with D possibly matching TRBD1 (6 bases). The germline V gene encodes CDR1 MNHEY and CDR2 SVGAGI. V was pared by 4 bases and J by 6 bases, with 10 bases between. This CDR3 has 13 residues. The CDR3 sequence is CASSWTVGQPQHF. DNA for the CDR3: TGTGCCAGCAGTTGGACAGTAGGTCAGCCCCAGCATTTT.

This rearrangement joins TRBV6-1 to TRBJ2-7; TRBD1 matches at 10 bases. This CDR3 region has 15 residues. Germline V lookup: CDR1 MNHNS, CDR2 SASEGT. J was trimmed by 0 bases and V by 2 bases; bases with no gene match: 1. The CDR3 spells CASSERTGGSYEQYF. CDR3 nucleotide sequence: TGTGCCAGCAGTGAAAGGACAGGGGGCTCCTACGAGCAGTACTTC.

This CDR3 reads CASSIARGGQPQHF. CDR3 coding DNA: TGTGCCAGTAGTATTGCCAGGGGCGGCCAGCCCCAGCATTTT. This chain links TRBV19 with TRBJ1-5, with a weak D call TRBD1 (6 bases). The V end was cut by 3 bases, the J end by 7 bases, with 13 bases between. CDR1 and CDR2 from the germline V gene are LNHDA and SQIVND (reference sequence). This CDR3 has 14 amino acids.

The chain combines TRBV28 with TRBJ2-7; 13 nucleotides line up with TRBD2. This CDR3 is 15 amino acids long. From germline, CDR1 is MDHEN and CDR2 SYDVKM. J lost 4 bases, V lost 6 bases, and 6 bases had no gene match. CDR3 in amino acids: CASSPGTSGAYEQYF. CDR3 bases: TGTGCCAGCAGCCCAGGGACTAGCGGGGCGTACGAGCAGTACTTC.

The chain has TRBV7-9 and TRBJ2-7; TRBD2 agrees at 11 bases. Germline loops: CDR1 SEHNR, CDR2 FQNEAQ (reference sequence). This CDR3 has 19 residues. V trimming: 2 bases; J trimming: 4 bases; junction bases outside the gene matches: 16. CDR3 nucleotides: TGTGCCAGCAGCTTAAGGACCGCCTTGACTAGCGGGACACAATACGAGCAGTACTTC. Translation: CASSLRTALTSGTQYEQYF.

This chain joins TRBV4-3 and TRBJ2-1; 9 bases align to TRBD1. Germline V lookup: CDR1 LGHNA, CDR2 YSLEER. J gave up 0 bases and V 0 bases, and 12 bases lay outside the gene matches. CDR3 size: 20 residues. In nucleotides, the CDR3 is TGCGCCAGCAGCCAAGATGCGAGGAACAGGGGGCCGAGCTCCTACAATGAGCAGTTCTTC. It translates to CASSQDARNRGPSSYNEQFF.

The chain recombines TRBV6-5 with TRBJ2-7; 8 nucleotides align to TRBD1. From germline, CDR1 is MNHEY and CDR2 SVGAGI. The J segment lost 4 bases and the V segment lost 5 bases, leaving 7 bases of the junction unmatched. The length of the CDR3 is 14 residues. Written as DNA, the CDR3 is TGTGCCAGCAGTAAAGACAGGGGAGTTTACGAGCAGTACTTC. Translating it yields CASSKDRGVYEQYF.

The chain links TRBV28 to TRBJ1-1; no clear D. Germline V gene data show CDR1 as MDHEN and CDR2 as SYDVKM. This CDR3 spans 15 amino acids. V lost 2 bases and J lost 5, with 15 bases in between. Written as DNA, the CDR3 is TGTGCCAGCAGTTTAGAGGCAGCTTTTAAGACTGAAGCTTTCTTT. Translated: CASSLEAAFKTEAFF.

The CDR3 bases are TGTGCCAGCTCACCACGCACAGGGGGCACTGAAGCTTTCTTT. Its protein is CASSPRTGGTEAFF. This chain links TRBV18 with TRBJ1-1; 8 bases align to TRBD1. The CDR3 spans 14 residues. With V trimmed by 1 base and J by 4 bases, 2 bases remained unmatched. Germline values: CDR1 KGHSH, CDR2 LQKENI.

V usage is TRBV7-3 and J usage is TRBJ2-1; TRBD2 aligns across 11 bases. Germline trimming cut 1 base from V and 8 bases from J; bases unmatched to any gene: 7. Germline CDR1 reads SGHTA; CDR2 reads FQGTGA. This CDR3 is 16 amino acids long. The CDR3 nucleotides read TGTGCCAGCAGCTTAATTAGCGGGAGGGCCGGGCATGAGCAGTTCTTC. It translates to CASSLISGRAGHEQFF.

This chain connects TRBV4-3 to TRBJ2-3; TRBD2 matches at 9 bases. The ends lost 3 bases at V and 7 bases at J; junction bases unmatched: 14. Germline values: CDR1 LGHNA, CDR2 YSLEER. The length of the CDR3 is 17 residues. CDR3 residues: CASSQTAVAGGPNTQYF. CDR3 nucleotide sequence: TGCGCCAGCAGCCAGACCGCAGTCGCGGGGGGGCCGAATACGCAGTATTTT.

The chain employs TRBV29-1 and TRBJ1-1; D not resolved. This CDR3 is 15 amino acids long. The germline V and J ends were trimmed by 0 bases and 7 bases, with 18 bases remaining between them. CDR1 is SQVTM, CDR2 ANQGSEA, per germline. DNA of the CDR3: TGCAGCGTTGAAGATCACACAGCGGAAACTATTGAAGCTTTCTTT. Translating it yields CSVEDHTAETIEAFF.

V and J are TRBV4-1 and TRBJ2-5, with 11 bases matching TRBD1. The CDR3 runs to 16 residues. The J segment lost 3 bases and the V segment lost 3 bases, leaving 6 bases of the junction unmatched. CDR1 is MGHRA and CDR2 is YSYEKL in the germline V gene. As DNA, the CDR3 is TGCGCCAGCAGCCACCTACCGGGACAGGGGGAAGAGACCCAGTACTTC. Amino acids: CASSHLPGQGEETQYF.

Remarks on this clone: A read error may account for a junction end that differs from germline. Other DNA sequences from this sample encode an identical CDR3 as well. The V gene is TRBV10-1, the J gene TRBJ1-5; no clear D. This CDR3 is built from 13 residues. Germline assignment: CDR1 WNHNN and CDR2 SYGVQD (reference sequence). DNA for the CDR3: TGCGCTAGCAGTGAGAACTTCAATCAGCCCCAGCATTTT. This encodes CASSENFNQPQHF.